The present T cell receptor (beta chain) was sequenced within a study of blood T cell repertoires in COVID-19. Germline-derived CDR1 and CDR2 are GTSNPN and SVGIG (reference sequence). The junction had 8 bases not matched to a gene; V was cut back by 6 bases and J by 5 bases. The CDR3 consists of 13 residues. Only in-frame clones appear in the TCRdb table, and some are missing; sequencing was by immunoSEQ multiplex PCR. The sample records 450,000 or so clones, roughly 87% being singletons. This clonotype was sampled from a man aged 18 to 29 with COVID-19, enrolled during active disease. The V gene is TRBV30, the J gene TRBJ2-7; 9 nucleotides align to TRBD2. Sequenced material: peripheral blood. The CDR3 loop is CACSAGLADEQYF. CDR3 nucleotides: TGTGCCTGTTCAGCGGGACTAGCAGACGAGCAGTACTTC. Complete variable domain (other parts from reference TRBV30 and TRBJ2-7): SQTIHQWPATLVQPVGSPLSLECTVEGTSNPNLYWYRQAAGRGLQLLFYSVGIGQISSEVPQNLSASRPQDRQFILSSKKLLLSDSGFYLCACSAGLADEQYFGPGTRLTVT.